The 18 T cell receptor beta chains presented below share a single source sample, sequenced in a study of blood T cell repertoires in COVID-19. Assay used: immunoSEQ multiplex PCR; TCRdb lists only in-frame clones, some missing. The sample shows 70,000 or so clones, approximately 80% of them seen only once. The specimen sequenced was peripheral blood. The receptors come from a human donor in a cohort sampled during active COVID-19.

The chain uses TRBV11-2 and TRBJ2-7, with TRBD2 matching 12 bases. Germline V gives CDR1 SGHAT, CDR2 FQNNGV. After removal of 5 bases from V and 1 base from J, the junction contained 3 bases not matched to a gene. The CDR3 extends over 15 amino acids. This CDR3 reads CASSVGLAGSYEQYF. The CDR3 region has the DNA TGTGCCAGCAGCGTGGGACTAGCGGGTTCCTACGAGCAGTACTTC.

The chain recombines TRBV7-2 with TRBJ1-5; 8 positions agree with TRBD1. The CDR3 covers 15 residues. V lost 5 bases and J lost 3; bases outside the gene matches: 6. Germline assignment: CDR1 SGHTA and CDR2 FQGNSA. The CDR3 loop reads CASSGQGGNNQPQHF. The CDR3 nucleotides read TGTGCCAGCAGCGGACAGGGTGGAAACAATCAGCCCCAGCATTTT.

The chain couples TRBV24-1 to TRBJ2-7; D is undetermined. This CDR3 is 14 amino acids long. V was clipped by 3 bases and J by 0 bases, with 8 bases between them. The germline V gene has CDR1 KGHDR and CDR2 SFDVKD. CDR3 in DNA: TGTGCCACCAGTGATCGGAACAGCTCCTACGAGCAGTACTTC. Protein: CATSDRNSSYEQYF.

Only a few counts were recorded for this clone. The chain combines TRBV10-3 with TRBJ2-1; 12 nucleotides agree with TRBD2. V shed 0 bases and J 8 bases; nucleotides not matched to a gene: 5. Germline V CDR1 and CDR2: ENHRY, SYGVKD. This CDR3 region has 16 residues. The CDR3 DNA sequence: TGTGCCATCAGTGAGTCACGGACTAGCGGGATGGATGAGCAGTTCTTC. Its protein is CAISESRTSGMDEQFF.

This chain connects TRBV7-9 to TRBJ2-2; 7 bases align to TRBD1. CDR3 length equals 13 residues. Germline V gene data show CDR1 as SEHNR and CDR2 as FQNEAQ (reference sequence). The V and J ends lost 5 bases and 5 bases, in that order; junction bases with no gene match: 2. The chain's CDR3 is CASSPTGTGELFF. The CDR3 nucleotides are TGTGCCAGCAGCCCGACAGGGACCGGGGAGCTGTTTTTT. The variable domain in full, completed from reference TRBV7-9 and TRBJ2-2, reads DTGVSQNPRHKITKRGQNVTFRCDPISEHNRLYWYRQTLGQGPEFLTYFQNEAQLEKSRLLSDRFSAERPKGSFSTLEIQRTEQGDSAMYLCASSPTGTGELFFGEGSRLTVL.

The chain carries TRBV7-9 and TRBJ1-5; D is undetermined. CDR3 size: 12 residues. The V gene's germline CDR1 is SEHNR and CDR2 FQNEAQ (reference sequence). Trimming stripped 4 bases from V and 10 bases from J, with 11 bases between. The CDR3 region is CASSSSGQPQHF. The CDR3 nucleotides are TGTGCCAGCAGCTCTTCGGGTCAACCCCAGCATTTT.

CDR3 region: CASSYQGQGPNYGYTF. The DNA of the CDR3 is TGTGCCAGCAGTTACCAGGGACAGGGGCCTAACTATGGCTACACCTTC. V usage is TRBV6-5 and J usage is TRBJ1-2; 10 bases fit TRBD1. Germline loops: CDR1 MNHEY, CDR2 SVGAGI. This CDR3 region has 16 residues. Trimming took 2 bases from V and 0 from J; bases not matched to a gene: 3.

The rearrangement links TRBV5-1 to TRBJ1-1, with D maybe TRBD1 (5 bases). V was pared by 3 bases and J by 4 bases, with 13 bases between. This CDR3 is built from 14 residues. CDR1 is SGHRS, CDR2 YFSETQ, per germline. This chain's CDR3 is CASSSQGGVTEAFF. Written as DNA, the CDR3 is TGCGCCAGCAGCTCCCAGGGAGGAGTCACTGAAGCTTTCTTT.

The J gene is TRBJ2-1, the V gene TRBV7-2; TRBD2 is a possible D gene (5 bases). Trimming left V 4 bases short and J 9 bases short, with 13 bases between. Germline lookup yields CDR1 SGHTA and CDR2 FQGNSA. The CDR3 extends over 13 amino acids. Here the CDR3 reads CASSSPRLFEQFF. For the CDR3, the DNA is TGTGCCAGCAGCTCACCACGACTATTTGAGCAGTTCTTC. The full variable domain, rest sourced from reference TRBV7-2 and TRBJ2-1, is GAGVSQSPSNKVTEKGKDVELRCDPISGHTALYWYRQSLGQGLEFLIYFQGNSAPDKSGLPSDRFSAERTGGSVSTLTIQRTQQEDSAVYLCASSSPRLFEQFFGPGTRLTVL.

The rearrangement uses TRBV30 and TRBJ2-7; D is undetermined. CDR3 size: 13 residues. With 2 bases removed from V and 4 bases from J, the gap between germline ends came to 12 bases. Per germline, CDR1 GTSNPN and CDR2 SVGIG (reference sequence). The CDR3: CAWSPNARYEQYF. For the CDR3, the DNA is TGTGCCTGGAGTCCAAACGCCCGGTACGAGCAGTACTTC.

This clone was seen more than once but under ten times. V is TRBV20-1 and J is TRBJ2-3; no definite D call. Trimming left V 5 bases short and J 6 bases short, with 9 bases between. There are 11 residues in the CDR3. Germline V gives CDR1 DFQATT, CDR2 SNEGSKA (reference sequence). The CDR3 DNA reads as TGCAGTGCTCGTAGTCGTGATACGCAGTATTTT. Translation: CSARSRDTQYF.

This clone ranks as large. The chain links TRBV4-3 to TRBJ1-3; D perhaps matches TRBD1 (6 bases). Deletions cut 2 bases from V and 1 base from J, with 12 bases between. The CDR3 has 16 residues. Germline V CDR1 and CDR2: LGHNA, YSLEER. CDR3: CASSQSTTGSGNTIYF. In nucleotides, the CDR3 is TGCGCCAGCAGCCAATCCACGACAGGATCTGGAAACACCATATATTTT.

This clone was detected once. The chain uses TRBV18 and TRBJ2-7, with D possibly matching TRBD2 (5 bases). V was shortened by 3 bases and J by 0 bases, with 12 bases between the two germline ends. Germline loops: CDR1 KGHSH, CDR2 LQKENI. CDR3 length equals 15 residues. The CDR3 coding sequence is TGTGCCAGCTCACCTGCGGAGGCGATCTCCTACGAGCAGTACTTC. Protein product: CASSPAEAISYEQYF.

In its sample, this clone was seen once. The CDR3 DNA follows: TGTGCAAGTCGACCCCGACAGGGGATAAATCAGCCCCAGCATTTT. Protein sequence: CASRPRQGINQPQHF. The chain employs TRBV12-2 and TRBJ1-5; the D segment call TRBD1 is taken from the table without a DNA check. TRBV12-2 is termed a pseudogene. The CDR3 contains 15 residues.

The rearrangement joins TRBV6-2 or TRBV6-3 to TRBJ2-5; weak D call: TRBD2 (6 bases). The germline V and J ends were trimmed by 2 bases and 1 base, with 8 bases remaining between them. The CDR3 is made up of 14 amino acids. Per germline, CDR1 MNHEY and CDR2 SVGEGT. CDR3 sequence reads: CASSYGRTQETQYF. CDR3 bases: TGTGCCAGCAGTTACGGGAGGACCCAAGAGACCCAGTACTTC.

This clone was seen just once. The genes are TRBV10-3 and TRBJ1-1; D unresolved. The CDR3 sequence is 13 residues long. Between the trimmed V and J ends, which lost 7 bases and 3 bases, there was a span of 12 bases. The V gene's germline CDR1 is ENHRY and CDR2 SYGVKD. In DNA, the CDR3 is TGTGCCATCAAAGGCGGGGATCACACTGAAGCTTTCTTT. Amino acid sequence: CAIKGGDHTEAFF.

The V and J genes are TRBV15 and TRBJ2-1; D is perhaps TRBD2 (5 bases). There are 16 residues in the CDR3. With 2 bases removed from V and 6 bases from J, the gap between germline ends came to 17 bases. Germline loops: CDR1 LNHNV, CDR2 YYDKDF (reference sequence). DNA for the CDR3: TGTGCCACCAGCAGAACCAGAGATCCTAGCTTCAATGAGCAGTTCTTC. Protein sequence: CATSRTRDPSFNEQFF.

About this clone itself: Other DNA sequences in this sample translate to the same CDR3. The gene calls are TRBV14 and TRBJ2-7, with 7 bases identical to TRBD1. V shed 3 bases and J 7 bases; nucleotides not matched to a gene: 9. The CDR3 sequence is 14 residues long. CDR1 is SGHDN, CDR2 FVKESK, per germline. The CDR3 DNA sequence: TGTGCCAGCAGCCAGCGGCAGGGGGTAGGGGAGCAGTACTTC. It is translated as CASSQRQGVGEQYF.